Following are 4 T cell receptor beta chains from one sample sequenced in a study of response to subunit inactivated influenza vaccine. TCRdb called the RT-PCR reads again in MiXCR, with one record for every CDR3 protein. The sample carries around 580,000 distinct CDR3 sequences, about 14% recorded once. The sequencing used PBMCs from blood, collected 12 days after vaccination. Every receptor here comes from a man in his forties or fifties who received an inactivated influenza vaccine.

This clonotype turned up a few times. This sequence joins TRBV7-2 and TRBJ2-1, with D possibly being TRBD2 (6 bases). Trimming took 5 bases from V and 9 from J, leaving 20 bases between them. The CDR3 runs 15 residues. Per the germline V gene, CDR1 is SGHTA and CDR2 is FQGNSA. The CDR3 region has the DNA TGTGCCAGCAGCCTCCCTCCGGGGGTCACTGGTGAGCAGTTCTTC. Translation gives CASSLPPGVTGEQFF.

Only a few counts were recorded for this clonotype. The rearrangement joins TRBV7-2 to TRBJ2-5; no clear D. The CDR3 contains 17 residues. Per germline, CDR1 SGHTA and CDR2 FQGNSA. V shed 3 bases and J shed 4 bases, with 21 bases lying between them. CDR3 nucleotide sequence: TGTGCCAGCAGCTTGACGCAGTTAGCAGTTTTGGGAGAGACCCAGTACTTC. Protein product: CASSLTQLAVLGETQYF. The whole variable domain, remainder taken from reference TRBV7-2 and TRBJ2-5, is GAGVSQSPSNKVTEKGKDVELRCDPISGHTALYWYRQSLGQGLEFLIYFQGNSAPDKSGLPSDRFSAERTGGSVSTLTIQRTQQEDSAVYLCASSLTQLAVLGETQYFGPGTRLLVL.

CDR3 sequence (DNA): TGTGCCAGCAGCAAACTCCCACGGGACAGGAGCTACGAGCAGTACTTC. As protein: CASSKLPRDRSYEQYF. The gene calls are TRBV11-2 and TRBJ2-7; 8 nucleotides match TRBD1. The V gene's germline CDR1 is SGHAT and CDR2 FQNNGV. CDR3 length equals 16 residues. V gave up 5 bases and J gave up 3 bases; unmatched junction bases: 12.

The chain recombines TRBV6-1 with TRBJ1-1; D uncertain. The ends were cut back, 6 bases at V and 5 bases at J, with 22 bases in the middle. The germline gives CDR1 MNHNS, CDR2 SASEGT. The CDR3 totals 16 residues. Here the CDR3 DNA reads TGTGCCAGCAGCCCTTACTACGGGGAAAAGGGTACTGAAGCTTTCTTT. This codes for CASSPYYGEKGTEAFF.